This is a list of T cell receptor beta chains from one sample in a study of T cell responses to AZD1222 COVID-19 vaccine. The assay was immunoSEQ multiplex PCR, and TCRdb's table has in-frame clones only and misses some. The sample holds about 160,000 clones, roughly 90% seen once. Source: peripheral blood, taken on day 0 of AZD1222 vaccination. The origin of the receptors is an adult in good health. Each CDR3 is given with its conserved first and last residue. The order of the fields is V gene, J gene, CDR3 protein.

TRBV18	TRBJ1-5	CASSEDFLEPQHF
TRBV11-1	TRBJ1-1	CASSSDRAMNTEAFF
TRBV6-2/TRBV6-3	TRBJ2-3	CASSYPTSGGRTDTQYF
TRBV7-2	TRBJ1-2	CASSPPSRDLYGYTF
TRBV5-1	TRBJ1-4	CASSWGQAGEKLFF
TRBV24-1	TRBJ2-1	CATSDFGAGEGRGEQFF
TRBV20-1	TRBJ1-2	CSASTSEQLYGYTF
TRBV5-4	TRBJ2-7	CASSKTGTGFASSYEQYF
TRBV19	TRBJ1-1	CASSIVLTGENTEAFF
TRBV6-5	TRBJ1-5	CASRQDSNQPQHF
TRBV6-5	TRBJ2-1	CASGKAGVAGYEQFF
TRBV14	TRBJ1-6	CASSHDINSPLHF
TRBV10-3	TRBJ2-4	CAISQGDGIQYF
TRBV7-2	TRBJ1-4	CASSLGQINEKLFF
TRBV14	TRBJ2-1	CASSQLAGVRNEQFF
TRBV10-3	TRBJ1-2	CAISEAGMGGYTF
TRBV25-1	TRBJ1-1	CASSRQGIGTEAFF
TRBV11-2	TRBJ1-3	CASSLGRAGNTIYF
TRBV5-6	TRBJ2-2	CASSLEYRGTGELFF
TRBV6-2/TRBV6-3	TRBJ2-7	CASSPGTGDRFTYEQYF
TRBV28	TRBJ2-2	CASRSTGELFF
TRBV12-2	TRBJ2-7	CASRQLGRLDEQYF
TRBV6-5	TRBJ2-2	CASRVGGDTGELFF
TRBV7-3	TRBJ2-2	CASSPTPGLAESTGELFF
TRBV9	TRBJ2-7	CASSVLQGGEQYF
TRBV7-8	TRBJ1-1	CASSLSSDTEAFF
TRBV12-3/TRBV12-4	TRBJ2-1	CASSLVGLGEQFF
TRBV5-4	TRBJ2-7	CASSLASGQGAVEQYF
TRBV7-2	TRBJ1-4	CASSFARGVEKLFF
TRBV6-5	TRBJ2-5	CASSYSTGGLETQYF
TRBV7-2	TRBJ1-2	CASSLEGTGGYGYTF
TRBV30	TRBJ2-2	CAWKGPGSTGELFF
TRBV7-9	TRBJ2-7	CASSPGQGIGEQYF
TRBV29-1	TRBJ1-5	CSALDRTKFQPQHF
TRBV19	TRBJ2-3	CASSIGGTGVATQYF
TRBV28	TRBJ1-2	CASRKKTGNYGYTF
TRBV7-2	TRBJ2-2	CASSRTRVSGTGELFF
TRBV14	TRBJ1-2	CASSQDSRGKNGYTF
TRBV30	TRBJ1-5	CAWSWDLNQPQHF
TRBV5-1	TRBJ1-4	CASSYTGAATNEKLFF
TRBV19	TRBJ1-6	CASSSDRGNSPLHF
TRBV5-1	TRBJ2-7	CASSLEGSGQYF
TRBV7-9	TRBJ1-2	CASSLGQYYGYTF
TRBV9	TRBJ2-2	CASSVLSKNTGELFF
TRBV7-8	TRBJ2-7	CASSLARAPYEQYF
TRBV5-6	TRBJ2-7	CASSFSLQGGLTYEQYF
TRBV9	TRBJ1-4	CASREGSPSRGLNEKLFF
TRBV9	TRBJ2-3	CASNRLAGTDTQYF
TRBV7-2	TRBJ1-4	CASSLRSGQGAGEKLFF